The clone carrying this T cell receptor beta chain appeared a few times. Its target is not known. Genomic DNA per cell subset filled all wells of several immunoSEQ plates. Each sorted subset replicate got 200 ng genomic DNA, about 33,000 genomes. Sequenced by immunoSEQ multiplex PCR; TCRdb stores in-frame clones only, minus some. The sample carries 2 million to 2.5 million clones, approximately 95% recorded once. This sample is drawn from a study of shared clonotypes between healthy human individuals. The study, taken as a whole, reports: Among donors, sharing of clonotypes was expected to be affected by sequencing depth.

The specimen was naive CD4+ T cells from PBMCs. The subset: CD45RA+ positively selected. The TCR originated in a young man in good health. Some clones in this sample may be carry-over from other donors' samples.

This CDR3 is CASSLTGVNTEAFF. In DNA form, the CDR3 reads TGTGCCAGCAGCTTGACAGGGGTGAACACTGAAGCTTTCTTT. The chain combines TRBV11-2 with TRBJ1-1; 8 bases line up with TRBD1. Losses at the gene ends were 3 bases for V and 0 bases for J; bases not matched to a gene: 0. This CDR3 has 14 amino acids. Per the germline V gene, CDR1 is SGHAT and CDR2 is FQNNGV.